What follows is one TCR beta chain and its context. The data originate from a study of cytomegalovirus exposure and HLA in healthy donors. The germline CDR1 and CDR2 sequences are MGHRA and YSYEKL. CDR3 length equals 17 residues. Trimming left V 6 bases short and J 0 bases short, with 20 bases between. PCR amplification relied on 60 Vbeta primers (plus 13 Jbeta primers). Only in-frame clones appear in the TCRdb table, and some are missing; sequencing was by immunoSEQ multiplex PCR. The sample yields 100,000 to 150,000 clones, 74% seen once. The V call is TRBV4-1, the J call TRBJ2-5; no definite D call. Sequenced sample: PBMCs. This sequence originates from a woman aged 45 to 65 in good health and CMV-seropositive. The CDR3 DNA reads TGCGCCAGCAGTCCCCGGGTAGTTCCTACTAACCAAGAGACCCAGTACTTC. The encoded protein is CASSPRVVPTNQETQYF.